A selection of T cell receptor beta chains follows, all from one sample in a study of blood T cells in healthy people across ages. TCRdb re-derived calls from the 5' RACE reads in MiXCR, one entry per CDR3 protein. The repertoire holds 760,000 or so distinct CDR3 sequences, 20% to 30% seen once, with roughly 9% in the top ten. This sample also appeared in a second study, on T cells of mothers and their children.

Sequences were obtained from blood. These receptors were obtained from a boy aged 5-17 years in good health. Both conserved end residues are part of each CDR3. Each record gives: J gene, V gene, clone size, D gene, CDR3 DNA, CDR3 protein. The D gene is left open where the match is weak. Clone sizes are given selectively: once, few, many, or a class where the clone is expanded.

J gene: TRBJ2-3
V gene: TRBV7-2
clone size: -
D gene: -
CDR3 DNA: TGTGCCAGCAGCTTAGTAACCGGGAGCACAGATACGCAGTATTTT
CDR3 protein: CASSLVTGSTDTQYF

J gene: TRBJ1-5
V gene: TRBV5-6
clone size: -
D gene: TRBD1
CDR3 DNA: TGTGCCAGCAGCTTACGCCCTTGGCAGGGGGGCGGTAGCAATCAGCCCCAGCATTTT
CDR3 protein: CASSLRPWQGGGSNQPQHF

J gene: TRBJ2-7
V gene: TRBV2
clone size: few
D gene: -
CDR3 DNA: TGTGCCAGCAGTGAAGTGGGAGACTCCTTGGAGCAGTACTTC
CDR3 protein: CASSEVGDSLEQYF

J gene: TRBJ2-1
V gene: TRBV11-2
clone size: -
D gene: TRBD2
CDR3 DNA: TGTGCCAGCAGCTTACTAGCGGGGGAAGGTGGTGAGCAGTTCTTC
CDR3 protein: CASSLLAGEGGEQFF

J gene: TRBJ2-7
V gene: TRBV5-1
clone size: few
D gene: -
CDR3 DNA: TGCGCCAGCAGCTTGGACAGTTCGGGGGCCGAGCAGTACTTC
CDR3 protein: CASSLDSSGAEQYF

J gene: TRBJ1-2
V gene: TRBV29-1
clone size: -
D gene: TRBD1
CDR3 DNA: TGCAGCGTTGCCGAGACAGGGTTGGGTGGCTACACCTTC
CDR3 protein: CSVAETGLGGYTF

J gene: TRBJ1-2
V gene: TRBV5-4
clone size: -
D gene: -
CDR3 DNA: TGTGCCAGCAGCCGGGACACGAACTATGGCTACACCTTC
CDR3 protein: CASSRDTNYGYTF

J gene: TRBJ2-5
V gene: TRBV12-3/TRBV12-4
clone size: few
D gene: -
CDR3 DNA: TGTGCCAGCAGTTTCGGACAGAAAGAGACCCAGTACTTC
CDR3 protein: CASSFGQKETQYF

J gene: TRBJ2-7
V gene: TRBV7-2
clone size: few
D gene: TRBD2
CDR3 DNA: TGTGCCAGCAGCCCCCAGTCGGGAGGGCTCGACGAGCAGTACTTC
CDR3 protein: CASSPQSGGLDEQYF

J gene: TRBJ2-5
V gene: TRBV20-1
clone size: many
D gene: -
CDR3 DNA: TGCAGTGCTCGTAGAGAGACCCAGTACTTC
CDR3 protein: CSARRETQYF

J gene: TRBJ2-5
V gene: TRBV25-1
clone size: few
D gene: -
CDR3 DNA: TGTGCCAGCATAGACAGTCAAGAGACCCAGTACTTC
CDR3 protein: CASIDSQETQYF

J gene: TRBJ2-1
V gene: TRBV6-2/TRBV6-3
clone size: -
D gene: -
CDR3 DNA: TGTGCCAGCAGTTACCTCGCGAAATACAATGAGCAGTTCTTC
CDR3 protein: CASSYLAKYNEQFF

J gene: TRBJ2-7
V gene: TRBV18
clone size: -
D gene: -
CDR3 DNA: TGTGCCAGCTCCCCGGTGCTCGACGAGCAGTACTTC
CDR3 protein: CASSPVLDEQYF

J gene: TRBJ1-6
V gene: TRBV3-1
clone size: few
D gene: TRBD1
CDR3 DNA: TGTGCCAGCAGCCGATTGGGGACAGGGGGCGGTAATTCACCCCTCCACTTT
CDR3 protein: CASSRLGTGGGNSPLHF

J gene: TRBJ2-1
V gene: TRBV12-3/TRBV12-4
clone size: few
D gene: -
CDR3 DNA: TGTGCCAGCAGTTGGGTCTCTCCCCGTTTTGGGCCCAATGAGCAGTTCTTC
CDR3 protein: CASSWVSPRFGPNEQFF

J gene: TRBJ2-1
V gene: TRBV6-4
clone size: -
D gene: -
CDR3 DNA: TGTGCCAGCAGTGACTCCCGCGCGGGCGAGCAGTTCTTC
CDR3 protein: CASSDSRAGEQFF

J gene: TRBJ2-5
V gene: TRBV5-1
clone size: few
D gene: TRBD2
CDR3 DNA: TGCGCCAGCAGCTGGGGACTAGCGGGAGTGAGAGAGACCCAGTACTTC
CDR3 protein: CASSWGLAGVRETQYF

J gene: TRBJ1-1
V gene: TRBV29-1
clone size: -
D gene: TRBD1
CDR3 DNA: TGCAGCTCACGGACAGGGGGCACTGAAGCTTTCTTT
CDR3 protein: CSSRTGGTEAFF

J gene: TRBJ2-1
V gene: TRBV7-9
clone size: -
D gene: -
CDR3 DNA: TGTGCCAGCAGCTTATTGAGACAAAGCTACAATGAGCAGTTCTTC
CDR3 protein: CASSLLRQSYNEQFF

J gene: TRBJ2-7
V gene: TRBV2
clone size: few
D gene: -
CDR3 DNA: TGTGCCAGCAGTAACAATCCGGGACTCCTCGCGGGCGAGCAGTACTTC
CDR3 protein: CASSNNPGLLAGEQYF

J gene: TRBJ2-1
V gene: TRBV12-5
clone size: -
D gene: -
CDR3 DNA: TGTGCTAGTGTCTCCGGGACCCAGCTTGAGCAGTTCTTC
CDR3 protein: CASVSGTQLEQFF

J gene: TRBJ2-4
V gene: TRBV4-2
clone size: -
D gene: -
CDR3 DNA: TGTGCCAGCAGCCAAGATTTAGGGGGAAACATTCAGTACTTC
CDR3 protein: CASSQDLGGNIQYF

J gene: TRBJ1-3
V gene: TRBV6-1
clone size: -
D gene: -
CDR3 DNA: TGTGCCAGCACCCGTACGGGCACCTCCTCTGGAAACACCATATATTTT
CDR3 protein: CASTRTGTSSGNTIYF

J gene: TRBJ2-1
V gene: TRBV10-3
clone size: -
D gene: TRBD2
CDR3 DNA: TGTGCCATCAGTCCTAATAGCGGGAGTAGGAATGAGCAGTTCTTC
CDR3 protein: CAISPNSGSRNEQFF

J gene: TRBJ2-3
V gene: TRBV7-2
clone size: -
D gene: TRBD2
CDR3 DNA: TGTGCCAGCAGCACAGTGGGACTAGCGGGGGCGAGAGATACGCAGTATTTT
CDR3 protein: CASSTVGLAGARDTQYF

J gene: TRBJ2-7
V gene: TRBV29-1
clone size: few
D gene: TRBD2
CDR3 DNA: TGCAGCGGCTTGACTAGCGGGCCCTTCTACGAGCAGTACTTC
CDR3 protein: CSGLTSGPFYEQYF

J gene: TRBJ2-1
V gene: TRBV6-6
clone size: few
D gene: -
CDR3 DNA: TGTGCCAGCGAAGGAGGGCTGAGTGAGCAGTTCTTC
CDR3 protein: CASEGGLSEQFF

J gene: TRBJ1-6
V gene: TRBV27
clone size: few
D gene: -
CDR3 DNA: TGTGCCAGCAGTTTAGTCGGTTCAAGCTCCTATAATTCACCCCTCCACTTT
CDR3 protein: CASSLVGSSSYNSPLHF

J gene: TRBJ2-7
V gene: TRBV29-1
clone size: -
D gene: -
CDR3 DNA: TGCAGCGTTGAAGACGTCAGGAAGGACGAGCAGTACTTC
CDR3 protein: CSVEDVRKDEQYF

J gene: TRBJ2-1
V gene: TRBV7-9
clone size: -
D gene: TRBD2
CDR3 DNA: TGTGCTAGCGAGCGGGGGGGCCGGAACAATGAGCAGTTCTTC
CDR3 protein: CASERGGRNNEQFF

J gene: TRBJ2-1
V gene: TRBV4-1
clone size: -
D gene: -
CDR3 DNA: TGCGCCAGCAGCCAAGGTTTGGCCAGGAGGTACAATGAGCAGTTCTTC
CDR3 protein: CASSQGLARRYNEQFF

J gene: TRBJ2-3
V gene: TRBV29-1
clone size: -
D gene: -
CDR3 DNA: TGCAGCGTGTGGAGCGGCCGCACAGATACGCAGTATTTT
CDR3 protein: CSVWSGRTDTQYF

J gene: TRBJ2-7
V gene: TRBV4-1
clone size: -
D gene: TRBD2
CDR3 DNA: TGCGCCAGCAGCCAAGTTCCAGCGGGGGATTCCTACGAGCAGTACTTC
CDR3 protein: CASSQVPAGDSYEQYF

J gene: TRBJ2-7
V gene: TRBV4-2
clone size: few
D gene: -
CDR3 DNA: TGTGCCAGCAGCCAAGGACTCGTTTACGAGCAGTACTTC
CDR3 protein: CASSQGLVYEQYF

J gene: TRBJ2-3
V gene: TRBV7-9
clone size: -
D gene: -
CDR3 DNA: TGTGCCAGCAGGGCGGGACCAGATACGCAGTATTTT
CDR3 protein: CASRAGPDTQYF

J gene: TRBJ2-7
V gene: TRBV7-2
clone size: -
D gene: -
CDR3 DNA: TGTGCCAGCAGCTCGGGTTGGAACGAGCAGTACTTC
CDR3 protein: CASSSGWNEQYF

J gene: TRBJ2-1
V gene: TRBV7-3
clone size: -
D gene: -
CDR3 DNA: TGTGCCAGCAGCTTAGGGACTGGTGAGAATGAGCAGTTCTTC
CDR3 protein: CASSLGTGENEQFF

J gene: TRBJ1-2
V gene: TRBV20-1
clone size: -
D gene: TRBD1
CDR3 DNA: TGCAGTACTAGAGATGGGGGACAGTACTATGGCTACACCTTC
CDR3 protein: CSTRDGGQYYGYTF

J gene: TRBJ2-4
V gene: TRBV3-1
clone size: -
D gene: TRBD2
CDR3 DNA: TGTGCCAGCAGCCTTACTAGCGGTAAAAACATTCGGTACTTC
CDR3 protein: CASSLTSGKNIRYF

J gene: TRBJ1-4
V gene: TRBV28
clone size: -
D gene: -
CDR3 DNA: TGTGCCAGCAGGGCCGGTGAAAAACTGTTTTTT
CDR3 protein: CASRAGEKLFF

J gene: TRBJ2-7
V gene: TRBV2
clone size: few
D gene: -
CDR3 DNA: TGTGCCAGCAGTGAATGGGCAGATCTAAACAGCTCCTACGAGCAGTACTTC
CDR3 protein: CASSEWADLNSSYEQYF

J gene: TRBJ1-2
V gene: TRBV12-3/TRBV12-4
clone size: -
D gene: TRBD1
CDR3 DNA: TGTGCCAGCATTGACAGGGGCTCCGCTGGCTACACCTTC
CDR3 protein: CASIDRGSAGYTF

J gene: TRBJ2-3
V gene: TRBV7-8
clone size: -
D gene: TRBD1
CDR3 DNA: TGTGCCAGCAGCTTCTTGATGGGACAGTTTGCAGATACGCAGTATTTT
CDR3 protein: CASSFLMGQFADTQYF

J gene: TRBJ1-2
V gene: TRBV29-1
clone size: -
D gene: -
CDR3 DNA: TGCAGCGTTGCGGACAACCTCTCGTATGGCTACACCTTC
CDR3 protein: CSVADNLSYGYTF

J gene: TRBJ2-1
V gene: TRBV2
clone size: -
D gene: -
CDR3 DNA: TGTGCCAGCAGTGACGGAGTCGGGAATGAGCAGTTCTTC
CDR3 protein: CASSDGVGNEQFF

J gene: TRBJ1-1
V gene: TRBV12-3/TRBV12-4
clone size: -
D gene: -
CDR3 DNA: TGTGCCAGCAGTTTAAGTCTGGGAACTGAAGCTTTCTTT
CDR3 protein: CASSLSLGTEAFF

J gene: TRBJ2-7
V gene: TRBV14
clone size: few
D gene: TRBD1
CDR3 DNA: TGTGCCAGCAGCCAAAGGTTCGGACAGGGAATCTACGAGCAGTACTTC
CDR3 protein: CASSQRFGQGIYEQYF

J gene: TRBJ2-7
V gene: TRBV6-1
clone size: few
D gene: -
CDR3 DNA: TGTGCCAGCAGTCTTTCTAGGACCGCTTATCCTTACGAGCAGTACTTC
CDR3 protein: CASSLSRTAYPYEQYF

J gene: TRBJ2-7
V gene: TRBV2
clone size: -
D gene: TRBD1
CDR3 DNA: TGTGCCAGCAGTGTGTCGGGACAGCTCTCCTACGAGCAGTACTTC
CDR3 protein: CASSVSGQLSYEQYF

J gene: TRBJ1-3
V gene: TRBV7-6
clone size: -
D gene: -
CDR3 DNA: TGTGCCAGCAGCGCCTCAGACAGAAGCTCTGGAAACACCATATATTTT
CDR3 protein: CASSASDRSSGNTIYF

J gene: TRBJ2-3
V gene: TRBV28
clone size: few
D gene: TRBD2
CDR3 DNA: TGTGCCAGCAGTTTAGGCGAGCGGGACTTCACAGATACGCAGTATTTT
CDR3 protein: CASSLGERDFTDTQYF

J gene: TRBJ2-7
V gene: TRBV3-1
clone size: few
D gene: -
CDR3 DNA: TGTGCCAGCAGCCAAGATGTCGGCTCAAAGGGGGAGCAGTACTTC
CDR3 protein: CASSQDVGSKGEQYF

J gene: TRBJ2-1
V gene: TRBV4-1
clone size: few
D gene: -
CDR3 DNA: TGCGCCAGCAGCCAGGACCGAACATACTCCTACAATGAGCAGTTCTTC
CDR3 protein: CASSQDRTYSYNEQFF